These 18 T cell receptor beta chains were sequenced from one sample in a study of identical twins. TCRdb reanalysed the 5' RACE reads using MiXCR and keeps one entry per CDR3 protein. The sample lists 1.5 million to 2 million distinct CDR3 sequences, around a third occurring once. Sequenced input: cord blood. The source is a newborn girl in good health.

This chain uses TRBV28 with TRBJ2-1; no clear D. The CDR3 has 16 amino acids. The germline CDR1 and CDR2 sequences are MDHEN and SYDVKM. The V and J ends lost 2 bases and 3 bases respectively, with 14 bases between them. The CDR3 nucleotides are TGTGCCAGCAGTTTAGGATTAGGACCCCTCTACAATGAGCAGTTCTTC. Its protein is CASSLGLGPLYNEQFF. Full variable domain (missing parts from reference TRBV28 and TRBJ2-1): DVKVTQSSRYLVKRTGEKVFLECVQDMDHENMFWYRQDPGLGLRLIYFSYDVKMKEKGDIPEGYSVSREKKERFSLILESASTNQTSMYLCASSLGLGPLYNEQFFGPGTRLTVL.

This chain links TRBV15 with TRBJ2-1, with D maybe TRBD1 (7 bases). The CDR3 has 14 amino acids. Per germline, CDR1 LNHNV and CDR2 YYDKDF (reference sequence). Trimming pared 8 bases from V and 1 base from J, leaving 12 bases between. CDR3 sequence reads: CATGGDSSYNEQFF. The CDR3 region has the DNA TGTGCCACCGGAGGGGACAGTTCCTACAATGAGCAGTTCTTC.

This clonotype was found a few times. CDR3: CATVYTDTQYF. Written as DNA, the CDR3 is TGTGCAACGGTTTACACAGATACGCAGTATTTT. This sequence joins TRBV7-9 and TRBJ2-3, with D unresolved. The CDR3 contains 11 residues. Germline CDR1 SEHNR, CDR2 FQNEAQ (reference sequence).

This clonotype was detected only a few times. This chain connects TRBV28 to TRBJ1-5; the match to TRBD1 covers 11 bases. Per germline, CDR1 MDHEN and CDR2 SYDVKM. Germline trimming cut 7 bases from V and 6 bases from J; bases unmatched to any gene: 8. The CDR3 is made up of 15 amino acids. CDR3 sequence (DNA): TGTGCCAGCAAAGGACAGGGGGCGACGGGTCAGCCCCAGCATTTT. It codes for CASKGQGATGQPQHF.

This clonotype was observed a handful of times. CDR3 loop: CASSPSERQPQHF. The CDR3 bases are TGTGCCAGCTCACCTTCCGAGAGGCAGCCCCAGCATTTT. V is TRBV18 and J is TRBJ1-5; no definite D call. The CDR3 length is 13 residues. CDR1 KGHSH and CDR2 LQKENI come from the germline V gene. Trimming removed 3 bases at V and 7 bases at J, with 10 bases between.

This clonotype was observed a handful of times. The chain recombines TRBV12-3 or TRBV12-4 with TRBJ2-2; D call uncertain. The CDR3 covers 15 residues. V was pared by 3 bases and J by 6 bases, with 14 bases between. CDR3 nucleotide sequence: TGTGCCAGCAGTTTGACGGATATTTTCGCCGGGGAGCTGTTTTTT. The encoded protein is CASSLTDIFAGELFF.

The rearrangement links TRBV13 to TRBJ1-4; the D gene is possibly TRBD1 (6 bases). Trimming pared 2 bases from V and 3 bases from J, leaving 13 bases between. The CDR3 spans 16 residues. The germline V gene has CDR1 PRHDT and CDR2 FYEKMQ (reference sequence). Here the CDR3 DNA reads TGTGCCAGCAGCTTATTTTCAGGGGCGCCTAATGAAAAACTGTTTTTT. It translates to CASSLFSGAPNEKLFF. Full variable domain (remainder filled in from reference TRBV13 and TRBJ1-4): AAGVIQSPRHLIKEKRETATLKCYPIPRHDTVYWYQQGPGQDPQFLISFYEKMQSDKGSIPDRFSAQQFSDYHSELNMSSLELGDSALYFCASSLFSGAPNEKLFFGSGTQLSVL.

This clonotype has a count of ten or more. The chain couples TRBV28 to TRBJ2-7, with D hard to call. The germline CDR1 and CDR2 sequences are MDHEN and SYDVKM. V was pared by 6 bases and J by 5 bases, with 14 bases between. This CDR3 spans 13 amino acids. The CDR3 is CASSYAVANEQYF. The CDR3 DNA follows: TGTGCCAGCAGCTACGCCGTGGCCAACGAGCAGTACTTC.

The chain is built from TRBV6-2 or TRBV6-3 and TRBJ2-3; the D gene is possibly TRBD1 (5 bases). From germline, CDR1 is MNHEY and CDR2 SVGEGT. The CDR3 length is 15 residues. Trimming removed 5 bases from V and 0 bases from J, with 12 bases in between. The CDR3 nucleotides read TGTGCCAGCAGTACATACAGGAAGAGCACAGATACGCAGTATTTT. Encoded protein: CASSTYRKSTDTQYF.

The V call is TRBV15, the J call TRBJ2-1, with unresolved D. The V end was cut by 3 bases, the J end by 3 bases, with 6 bases between. The length of the CDR3 is 13 residues. Germline CDR1 reads LNHNV; CDR2 reads YYDKDF (reference sequence). CDR3 DNA sequence: TGTGCCACCAGCAGGACTCTCTACAATGAGCAGTTCTTC. It translates to CATSRTLYNEQFF.

This chain's CDR3 is CASSSRGLYNEQFF. CDR3 nucleotides: TGTGCCAGCAGTAGCCGGGGGCTCTACAATGAGCAGTTCTTC. The chain couples TRBV2 to TRBJ2-1; D may be TRBD1 or TRBD2 (6 bases each). Germline assignment: CDR1 SNHLY and CDR2 FYNNEI. V was clipped by 5 bases and J by 3 bases, with 11 bases between them. The CDR3 loop spans 14 amino acids.

This chain joins TRBV3-1 and TRBJ2-3; 12 positions match TRBD2. V shed 2 bases and J 5 bases; nucleotides not matched to a gene: 5. Looked up from germline, CDR1 is LGHDT and CDR2 is YNNKEL (reference sequence). The CDR3 has 16 residues. CDR3 loop: CASSQLAGGLGDTQYF. The DNA for the CDR3 is TGTGCCAGCAGCCAACTAGCGGGGGGGCTCGGAGATACGCAGTATTTT.

The genes are TRBV20-1 and TRBJ1-1; D might be TRBD1 (5 bases). Looked up from germline, CDR1 is DFQATT and CDR2 is SNEGSKA (reference sequence). The CDR3 has 13 residues. V lost 5 bases and J 2 bases, leaving 12 bases between the germline ends. The CDR3 nucleotides are TGCAGTGCTTATATGCAGGGAAACACTGAAGCTTTCTTT. It is translated as CSAYMQGNTEAFF.

This clonotype was recorded a few times. The chain employs TRBV6-1 and TRBJ1-5; D gene unclear. The germline gives CDR1 MNHNS, CDR2 SASEGT. Deletions cut 7 bases from V and 5 bases from J, with 9 bases between. CDR3 size: 12 residues. The CDR3 protein is CASTVADQPQHF. The CDR3 DNA follows: TGTGCCAGCACCGTGGCAGATCAGCCCCAGCATTTT.

In its sample, this clonotype was seen a few times. J is TRBJ2-5 and V is TRBV7-2; the match to TRBD1 covers 7 bases. V lost 5 bases, J lost 11 bases, and 14 bases stayed unmatched. The CDR3 has 14 residues. Germline lookup yields CDR1 SGHTA and CDR2 FQGNSA. The CDR3 loop is CASSPDRPGQEQYF. The CDR3 DNA reads TGTGCCAGCAGCCCGGACAGGCCAGGGCAGGAGCAGTACTTC.

The chain couples TRBV4-2 to TRBJ2-5; 9 bases match TRBD2. CDR3 length equals 18 residues. Germline V lookup: CDR1 LGHNA, CDR2 YNFKEQ. With V trimmed by 1 base and J by 0 bases, 9 bases remained unmatched. This CDR3 reads CASSQVTYKRGDQETQYF. The CDR3 region has the DNA TGTGCCAGCAGCCAAGTCACATACAAGCGGGGGGACCAAGAGACCCAGTACTTC.

This clonotype turned up a few times. J is TRBJ1-1 and V is TRBV20-1; D possibly corresponds to TRBD1 (5 bases). Per germline, CDR1 DFQATT and CDR2 SNEGSKA (reference sequence). Between the trimmed V and J ends, which lost 3 bases and 8 bases, there was a span of 13 bases. This CDR3 spans 12 amino acids. The chain's CDR3 is CSASEGPVEAFF. The CDR3 DNA reads as TGCAGTGCTAGTGAGGGACCCGTGGAAGCTTTCTTT.

This clonotype was seen a handful of times. This chain uses TRBV4-2 with TRBJ2-5; TRBD2 agrees at 8 bases. The germline V gene has CDR1 LGHNA and CDR2 YNFKEQ. The CDR3 has 15 amino acids. V shed 1 base, J shed 3 bases, and the junction held 4 bases outside the gene matches. The CDR3 region is CASSQAGTREETQYF. CDR3 DNA: TGTGCCAGCAGCCAAGCAGGGACTAGAGAAGAGACCCAGTACTTC.